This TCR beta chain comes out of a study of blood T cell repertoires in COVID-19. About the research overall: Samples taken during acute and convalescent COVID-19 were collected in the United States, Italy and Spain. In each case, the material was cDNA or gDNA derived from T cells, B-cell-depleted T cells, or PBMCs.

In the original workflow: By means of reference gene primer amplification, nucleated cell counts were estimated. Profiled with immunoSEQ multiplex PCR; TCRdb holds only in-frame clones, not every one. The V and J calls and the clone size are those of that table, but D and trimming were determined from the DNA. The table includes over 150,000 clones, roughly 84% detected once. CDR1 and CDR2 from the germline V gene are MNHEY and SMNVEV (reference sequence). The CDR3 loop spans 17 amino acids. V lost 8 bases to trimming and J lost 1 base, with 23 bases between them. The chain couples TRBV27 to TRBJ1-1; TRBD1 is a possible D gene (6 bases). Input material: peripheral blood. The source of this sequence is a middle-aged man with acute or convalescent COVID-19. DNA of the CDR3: TGTGCCAGCTCCTTTAAGACGTTAGGGGGGGCGAACACTGAAGCTTTCTTT. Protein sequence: CASSFKTLGGANTEAFF.